The 2 T cell receptor beta chains below were found in one sample sequenced in a study of T-cell reconstitution after alpha-beta-depleted transplantation in children. Preparation of the TCRbeta library involved a method that used unique molecular identifiers. TCRdb passed the PCR reads through MiXCR, listing each CDR3 protein once. The data show over 200,000 distinct CDR3 sequences, with 8% to 9.5% seen just once and around 6.2% held by the top ten. This specimen was PBMCs from the stem cell graft donor, taken from the stem cell graft. The receptors come from a human donor who donated a stem cell graft to a child with acute lymphoblastic leukemia.

J is TRBJ1-6 and V is TRBV12-3 or TRBV12-4; perhaps TRBD1 as D (6 bases). The CDR3 totals 15 residues. With 7 bases removed from V and 8 bases from J, the gap between germline ends came to 18 bases. CDR3: CASNAVGGLDSPLHF. CDR3 bases: TGTGCCAGCAATGCCGTCGGGGGGCTGGATTCACCCCTCCACTTT.

This clonotype showed up many times. V and J are TRBV5-1 and TRBJ1-2; D might be TRBD1 (6 bases). Looked up from germline, CDR1 is SGHRS and CDR2 is YFSETQ. This CDR3 comprises 14 residues. V was cut by 4 bases and J by 1 base, with 11 bases left in between. CDR3 in amino acids: CASSHRTDNYGYTF. The CDR3 DNA follows: TGCGCCAGCAGCCACCGGACAGATAACTATGGCTACACCTTC. The full variable domain, rest sourced from reference TRBV5-1 and TRBJ1-2, is KAGVTQTPRYLIKTRGQQVTLSCSPISGHRSVSWYQQTPGQGLQFLFEYFSETQRNKGNFPGRFSGRQFSNSRSEMNVSTLELGDSALYLCASSHRTDNYGYTFGSGTRLTVV.